The present TCR beta chain was sequenced within a study of cytomegalovirus exposure and HLA in healthy donors. Whole-study findings and limits: The presence/absence work took it that sequencing depth was about the same across donors. Serostatus for CMV was the only available immune exposure information. It was confirmed in vitro that a few of the CMV-associated chains were specific for CMV antigens.

Details on this clone: What it binds is not known.

13 Jbeta primers and 60 Vbeta primers were used for the PCR. Assay: immunoSEQ multiplex PCR; the TCRdb copy retains only in-frame clones and omits some. The sample comprises under 200,000 clones, around 80% of which are singletons, and about 5% rests with the top ten. The sample taken for sequencing was PBMCs. The receptor's source is a woman between 45 and 65 years old in good health and CMV-seropositive.

DNA of the CDR3: TGTGCCAGCAGGGGGGGTTTCAATCAGCCCCAGCATTTT. As protein: CASRGGFNQPQHF. V usage is TRBV25-1 and J usage is TRBJ1-5; the D gene is possibly TRBD1 (5 bases). Germline lookup yields CDR1 MGHDK and CDR2 SYGVNS. V was clipped by 6 bases and J by 3 bases, with 9 bases between them. The CDR3 covers 13 residues.